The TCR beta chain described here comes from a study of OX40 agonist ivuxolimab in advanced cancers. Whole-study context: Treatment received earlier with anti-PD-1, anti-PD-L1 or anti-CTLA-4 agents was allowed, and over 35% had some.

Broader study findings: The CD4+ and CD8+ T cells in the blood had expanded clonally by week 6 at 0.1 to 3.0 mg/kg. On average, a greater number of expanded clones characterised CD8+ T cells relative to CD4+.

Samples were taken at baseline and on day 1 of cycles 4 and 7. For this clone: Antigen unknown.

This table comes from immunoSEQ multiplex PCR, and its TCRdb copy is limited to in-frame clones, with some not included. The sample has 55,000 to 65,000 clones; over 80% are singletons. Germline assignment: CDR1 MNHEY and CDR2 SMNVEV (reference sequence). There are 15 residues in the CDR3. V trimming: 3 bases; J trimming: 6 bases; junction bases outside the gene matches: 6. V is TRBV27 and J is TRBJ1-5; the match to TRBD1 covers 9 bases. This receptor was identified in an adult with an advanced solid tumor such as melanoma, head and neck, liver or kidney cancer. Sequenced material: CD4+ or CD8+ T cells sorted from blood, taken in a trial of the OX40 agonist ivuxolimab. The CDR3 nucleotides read TGTGCCAGCAGTTTGGGAGGGACAGGGTCTCAGCCCCAGCATTTT. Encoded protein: CASSLGGTGSQPQHF.